These 14 T cell receptor beta chains were sequenced from one sample in a study of cytomegalovirus exposure and HLA in healthy donors. The PCR contained 60 Vbeta and 13 Jbeta primers. Some clones are missing from TCRdb's copy, which holds only in-frame ones; the method was immunoSEQ multiplex PCR. This sample has around 170,000 clones; over 60% occur once, and the top ten carry roughly 1.6%. Sequencing was carried out using PBMCs. These receptors all come from a girl under 18 in good health and CMV-seronegative.

There are a few counts of this clone. This chain uses TRBV6-5 with TRBJ2-3, with TRBD2 matching 7 bases. The V segment lost 2 bases and the J segment 4 bases; nucleotides outside the gene matches: 9. From germline, CDR1 is MNHEY and CDR2 SVGAGI. This CDR3 region has 16 residues. The CDR3 region is CASSYLRTSRADTQYF. In DNA, the CDR3 is TGTGCCAGCAGTTACCTCAGGACTAGTCGTGCAGATACGCAGTATTTT.

The chain has TRBV6-5 and TRBJ2-7; TRBD2 aligns across 11 bases. The germline V gene has CDR1 MNHEY and CDR2 SVGAGI. The CDR3 spans 16 residues. Trimming cost V 0 bases and J 0 bases; bases outside gene matches: 1. For the CDR3, the DNA is TGTGCCAGCAGTTACTCGGGACTAGCGGACTCCTACGAGCAGTACTTC. The encoded protein is CASSYSGLADSYEQYF.

The V call is TRBV14, the J call TRBJ1-2; no reliable D call. Trimming shortened V by 3 bases and J by 3 bases, and 14 bases separated the two germline ends. CDR1 is SGHDN and CDR2 is FVKESK in the germline V gene. The CDR3 runs 15 residues. The CDR3, as DNA: TGTGCCAGCAGCCAGGAGGCCGCCCTTTACTATGGCTACACCTTC. Protein product: CASSQEAALYYGYTF.

The gene calls are TRBV6-5 and TRBJ2-3; 7 bases line up with TRBD2. CDR3 length: 15 amino acids. CDR1 and CDR2 (germline): MNHEY, SVGAGI. J was trimmed by 1 base and V by 7 bases; bases with no gene match: 8. Here the CDR3 DNA reads TGTGCCAGCACCCAACGGGGGGTGGGCACAGATACGCAGTATTTT. It translates to CASTQRGVGTDTQYF.

The chain is built from TRBV19 and TRBJ1-1; D is uncertain. The CDR3 is made up of 12 amino acids. Germline-derived CDR1 and CDR2 are LNHDA and SQIVND (reference sequence). V lost 6 bases and J 1 base, leaving 6 bases between the germline ends. The DNA for the CDR3 is TGTGCCAGTAGCCCAGGGAACACTGAAGCTTTCTTT. It yields the protein CASSPGNTEAFF. The complete variable domain, with remaining parts taken from reference TRBV19 and TRBJ1-1, reads DGGITQSPKYLFRKEGQNVTLSCEQNLNHDAMYWYRQDPGQGLRLIYYSQIVNDFQKGDIAEGYSVSREKKESFPLTVTSAQKNPTAFYLCASSPGNTEAFFGQGTRLTVV.

V gene TRBV7-2 combines with J gene TRBJ1-4; D is uncertain. Germline lookup yields CDR1 SGHTA and CDR2 FQGNSA. There are 16 residues in the CDR3. Trimming took 5 bases from V and 7 from J, leaving 20 bases between them. The CDR3 bases are TGTGCCAGCAGCCTCGCGGGCTCCGGACTAGGTGAAAAACTGTTTTTT. Its protein is CASSLAGSGLGEKLFF.

The V gene is TRBV4-1, the J gene TRBJ1-2; the match to TRBD1 covers 7 bases. The CDR3 extends over 15 amino acids. Germline assignment: CDR1 MGHRA and CDR2 YSYEKL. V shed 3 bases and J 7 bases; nucleotides not matched to a gene: 11. The CDR3 protein is CASSHPGQRVSGYTF. In DNA, the CDR3 is TGCGCCAGCAGCCATCCGGGACAGAGGGTTAGTGGCTACACCTTC.

Points on this clone: The same CDR3 also results from other DNA sequences found in this sample. The chain employs TRBV19 and TRBJ1-1, with D possibly matching TRBD1 (6 bases). Germline loops: CDR1 LNHDA, CDR2 SQIVND (reference sequence). The V and J ends lost 5 bases and 0 bases respectively, with 10 bases between them. The CDR3 has 14 amino acids. The CDR3 nucleotides are TGTGCCAGTAGTTCGACAGGCTTGAACACTGAAGCTTTCTTT. This sequence encodes CASSSTGLNTEAFF.

This clone has more than one count but fewer than ten. This chain links TRBV6-1 with TRBJ1-1; D not certain. Trimming removed 5 bases at V and 3 bases at J, with 13 bases between. Germline loops: CDR1 MNHNS, CDR2 SASEGT. The CDR3 is 14 amino acids. The CDR3 spells CASSQTRRDTEAFF. CDR3 coding DNA: TGTGCCAGCAGTCAAACTCGGCGGGACACTGAAGCTTTCTTT.

The CDR3 loop is CASSLTGDDTGELFF. The CDR3 DNA reads TGTGCCAGCAGCCTGACAGGGGATGACACCGGGGAGCTGTTTTTT. V usage is TRBV6-6 and J usage is TRBJ2-2; 8 bases line up with TRBD1. Germline V lookup: CDR1 MNHNY, CDR2 SVGAGI (reference sequence). CDR3 length: 15 residues. Trimming cost V 6 bases and J 3 bases; bases outside gene matches: 6.

This chain joins TRBV5-5 and TRBJ2-5, with a tentative D call TRBD2 (6 bases). This CDR3 contains 14 residues. CDR1 and CDR2 from the germline V gene are SGHKS and YYEKEE (reference sequence). V was pared by 4 bases and J by 5 bases, with 15 bases between. CDR3 loop: CASSPGTLWETQYF. The CDR3 DNA is TGTGCCAGCAGCCCCGGGACTCTTTGGGAGACCCAGTACTTC.

The chain is built from TRBV5-6 and TRBJ2-5, with TRBD1 identical over 12 bases. Germline loops: CDR1 SGHDT, CDR2 YYEEEE. Trimming removed 6 bases from V and 4 bases from J; junction bases left unmatched: 7. This CDR3 contains 15 residues. The CDR3 sequence is CASTPGTGGGETQYF. CDR3 bases: TGTGCCAGCACCCCTGGGACAGGGGGCGGAGAGACCCAGTACTTC.

V usage is TRBV10-1 and J usage is TRBJ2-7, with D unresolved. The CDR3 is made up of 12 amino acids. The germline V gene has CDR1 WNHNN and CDR2 SYGVQD (reference sequence). V was shortened by 5 bases and J by 5 bases, with 10 bases between the two germline ends. The CDR3 DNA follows: TGCGCCAGCAGTCAAGAAGAGCACGAGCAGTACTTC. The encoded protein is CASSQEEHEQYF.

The chain recombines TRBV5-6 with TRBJ1-1, with 8 nucleotides matching TRBD1. J was trimmed by 2 bases and V by 0 bases; bases with no gene match: 3. This CDR3 contains 15 residues. Germline V CDR1 and CDR2: SGHDT, YYEEEE. This CDR3 is CASSLGDRLNTEAFF. The CDR3 DNA reads TGTGCCAGCAGCTTGGGGGACAGGCTAAACACTGAAGCTTTCTTT.